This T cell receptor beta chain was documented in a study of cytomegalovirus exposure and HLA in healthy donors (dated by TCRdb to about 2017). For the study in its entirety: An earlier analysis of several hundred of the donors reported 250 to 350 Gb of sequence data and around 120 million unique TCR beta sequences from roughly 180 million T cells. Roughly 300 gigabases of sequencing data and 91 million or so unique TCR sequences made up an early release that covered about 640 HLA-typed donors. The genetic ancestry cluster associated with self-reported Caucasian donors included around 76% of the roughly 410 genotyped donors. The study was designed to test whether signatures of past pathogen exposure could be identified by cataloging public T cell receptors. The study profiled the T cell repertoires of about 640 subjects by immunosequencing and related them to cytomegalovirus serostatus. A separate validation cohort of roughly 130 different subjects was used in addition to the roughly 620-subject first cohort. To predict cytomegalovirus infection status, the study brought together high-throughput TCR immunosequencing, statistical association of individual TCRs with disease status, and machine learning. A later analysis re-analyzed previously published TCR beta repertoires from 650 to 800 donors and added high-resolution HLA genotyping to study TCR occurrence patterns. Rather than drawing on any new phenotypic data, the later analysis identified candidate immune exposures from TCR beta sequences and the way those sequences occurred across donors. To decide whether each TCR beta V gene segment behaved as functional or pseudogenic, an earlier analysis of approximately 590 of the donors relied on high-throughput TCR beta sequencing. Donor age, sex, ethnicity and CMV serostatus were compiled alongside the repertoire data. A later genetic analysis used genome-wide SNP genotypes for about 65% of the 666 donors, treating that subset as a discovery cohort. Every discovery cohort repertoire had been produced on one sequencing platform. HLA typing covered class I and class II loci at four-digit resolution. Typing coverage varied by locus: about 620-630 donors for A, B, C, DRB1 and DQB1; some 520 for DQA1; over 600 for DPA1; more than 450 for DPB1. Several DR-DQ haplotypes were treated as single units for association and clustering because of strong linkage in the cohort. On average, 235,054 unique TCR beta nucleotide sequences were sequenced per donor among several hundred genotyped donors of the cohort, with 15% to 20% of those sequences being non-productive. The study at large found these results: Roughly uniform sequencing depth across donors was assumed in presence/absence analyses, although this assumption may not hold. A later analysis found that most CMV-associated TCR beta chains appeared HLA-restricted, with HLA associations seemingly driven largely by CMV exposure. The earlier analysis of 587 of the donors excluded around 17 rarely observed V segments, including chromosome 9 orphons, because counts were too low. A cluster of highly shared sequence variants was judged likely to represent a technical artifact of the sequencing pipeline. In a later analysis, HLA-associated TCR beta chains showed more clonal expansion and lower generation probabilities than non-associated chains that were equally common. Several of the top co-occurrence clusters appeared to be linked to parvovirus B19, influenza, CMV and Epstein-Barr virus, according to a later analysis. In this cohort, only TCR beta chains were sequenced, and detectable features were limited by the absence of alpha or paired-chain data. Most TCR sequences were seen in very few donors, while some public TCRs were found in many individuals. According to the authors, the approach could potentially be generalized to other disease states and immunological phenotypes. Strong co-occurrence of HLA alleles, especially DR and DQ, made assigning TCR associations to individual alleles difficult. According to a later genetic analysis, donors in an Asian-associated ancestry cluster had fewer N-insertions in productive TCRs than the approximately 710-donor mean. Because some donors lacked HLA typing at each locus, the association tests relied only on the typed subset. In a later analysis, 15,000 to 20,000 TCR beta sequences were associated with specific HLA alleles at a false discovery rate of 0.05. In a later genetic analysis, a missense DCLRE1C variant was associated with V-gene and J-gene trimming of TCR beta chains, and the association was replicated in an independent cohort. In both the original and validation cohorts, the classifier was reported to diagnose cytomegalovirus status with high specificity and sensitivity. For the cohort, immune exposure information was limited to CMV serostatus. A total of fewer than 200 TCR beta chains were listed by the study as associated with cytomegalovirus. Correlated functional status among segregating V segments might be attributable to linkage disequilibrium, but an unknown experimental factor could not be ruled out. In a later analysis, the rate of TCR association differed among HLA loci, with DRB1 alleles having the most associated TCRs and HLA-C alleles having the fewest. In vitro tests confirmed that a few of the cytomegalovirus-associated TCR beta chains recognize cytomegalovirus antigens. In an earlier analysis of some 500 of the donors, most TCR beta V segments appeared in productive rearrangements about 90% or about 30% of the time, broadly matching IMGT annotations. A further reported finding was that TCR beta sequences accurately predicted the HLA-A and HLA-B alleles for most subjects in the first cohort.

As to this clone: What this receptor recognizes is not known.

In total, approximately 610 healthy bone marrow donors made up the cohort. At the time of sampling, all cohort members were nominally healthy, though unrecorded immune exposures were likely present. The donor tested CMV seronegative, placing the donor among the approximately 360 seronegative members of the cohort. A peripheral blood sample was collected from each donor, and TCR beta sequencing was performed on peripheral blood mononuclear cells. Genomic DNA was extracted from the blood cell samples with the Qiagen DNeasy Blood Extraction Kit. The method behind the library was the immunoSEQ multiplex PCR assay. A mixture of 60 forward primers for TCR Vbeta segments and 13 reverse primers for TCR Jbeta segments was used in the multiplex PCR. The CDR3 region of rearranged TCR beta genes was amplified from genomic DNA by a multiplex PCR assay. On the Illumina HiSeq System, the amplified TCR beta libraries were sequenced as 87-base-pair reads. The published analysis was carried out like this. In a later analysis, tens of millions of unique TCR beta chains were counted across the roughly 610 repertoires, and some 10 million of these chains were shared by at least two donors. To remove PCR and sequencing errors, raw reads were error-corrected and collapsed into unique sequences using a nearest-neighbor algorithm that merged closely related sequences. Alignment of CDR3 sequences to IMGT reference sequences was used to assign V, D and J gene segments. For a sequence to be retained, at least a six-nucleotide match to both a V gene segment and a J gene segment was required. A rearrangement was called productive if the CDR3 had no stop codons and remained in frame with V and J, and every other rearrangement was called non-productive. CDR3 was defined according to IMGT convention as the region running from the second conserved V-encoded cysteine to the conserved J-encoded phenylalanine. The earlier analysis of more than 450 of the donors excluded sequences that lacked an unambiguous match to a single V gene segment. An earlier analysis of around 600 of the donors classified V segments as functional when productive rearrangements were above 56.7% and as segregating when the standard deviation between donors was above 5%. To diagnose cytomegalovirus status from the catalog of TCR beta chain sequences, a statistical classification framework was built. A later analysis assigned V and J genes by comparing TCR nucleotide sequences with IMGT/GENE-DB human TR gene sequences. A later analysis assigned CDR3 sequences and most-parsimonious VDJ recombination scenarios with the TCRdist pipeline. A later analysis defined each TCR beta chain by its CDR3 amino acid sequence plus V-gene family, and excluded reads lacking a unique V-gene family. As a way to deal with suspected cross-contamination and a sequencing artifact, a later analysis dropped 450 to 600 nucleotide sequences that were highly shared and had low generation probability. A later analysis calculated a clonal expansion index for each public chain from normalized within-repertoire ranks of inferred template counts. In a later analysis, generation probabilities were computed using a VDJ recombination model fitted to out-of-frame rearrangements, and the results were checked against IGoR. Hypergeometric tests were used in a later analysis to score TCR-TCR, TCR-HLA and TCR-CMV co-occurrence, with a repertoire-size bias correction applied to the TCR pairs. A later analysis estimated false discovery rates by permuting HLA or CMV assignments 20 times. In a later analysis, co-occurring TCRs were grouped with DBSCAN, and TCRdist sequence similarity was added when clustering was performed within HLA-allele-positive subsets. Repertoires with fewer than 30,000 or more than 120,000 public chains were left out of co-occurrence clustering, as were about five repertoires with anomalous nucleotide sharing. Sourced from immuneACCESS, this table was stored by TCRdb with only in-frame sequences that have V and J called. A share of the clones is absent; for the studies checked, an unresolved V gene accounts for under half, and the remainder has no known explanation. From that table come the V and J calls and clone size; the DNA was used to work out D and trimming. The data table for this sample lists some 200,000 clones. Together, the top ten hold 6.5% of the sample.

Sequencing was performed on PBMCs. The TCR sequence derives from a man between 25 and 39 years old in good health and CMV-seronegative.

The CDR3 amino acid sequence is: CASSQDPSGKKETQYF. The DNA is TGTGCCAGCAGCCAAGATCCTAGCGGGAAGAAAGAGACCCAGTACTTC. The sequence joins TRBV4-2 to TRBJ2-5; 9 junctional bases match TRBD2. The CDR3 holds 16 amino acids from the cysteine to the phenylalanine. The kept DNA is CDR3 alone, 48 bases in frame from the first base. The germline V gene yields LGHNA for CDR1 and YNFKEQ for CDR2. At the junction V is shortened by 0 bases and J by 3 bases; bases outside the gene matches: 5.